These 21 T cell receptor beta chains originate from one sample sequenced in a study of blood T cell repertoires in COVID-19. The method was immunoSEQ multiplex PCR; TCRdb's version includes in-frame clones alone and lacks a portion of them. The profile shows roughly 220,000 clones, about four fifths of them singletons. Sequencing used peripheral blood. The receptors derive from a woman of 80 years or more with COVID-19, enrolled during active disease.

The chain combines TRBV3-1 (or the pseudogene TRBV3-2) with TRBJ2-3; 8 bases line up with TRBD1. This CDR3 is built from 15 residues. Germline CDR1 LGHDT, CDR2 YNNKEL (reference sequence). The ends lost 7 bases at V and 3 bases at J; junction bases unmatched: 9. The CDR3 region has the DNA TGTGCCAGCAACCCTAGGACAGGGAGGACAGATACGCAGTATTTT. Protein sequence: CASNPRTGRTDTQYF.

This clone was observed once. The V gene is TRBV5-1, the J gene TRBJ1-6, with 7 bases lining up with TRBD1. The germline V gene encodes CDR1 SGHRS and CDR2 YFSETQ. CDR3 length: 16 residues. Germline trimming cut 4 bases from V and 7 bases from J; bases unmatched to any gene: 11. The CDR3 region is CASSARGQLTNSPLHF. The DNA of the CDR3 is TGCGCCAGCAGCGCCCGGGGACAGCTTACCAATTCACCCCTCCACTTT.

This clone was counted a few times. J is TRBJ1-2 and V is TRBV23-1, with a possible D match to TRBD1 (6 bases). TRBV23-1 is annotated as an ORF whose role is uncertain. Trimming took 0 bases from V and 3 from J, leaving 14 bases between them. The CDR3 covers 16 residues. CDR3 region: CASSQSSPGVHYGYTF. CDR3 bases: TGCGCCAGCAGTCAATCTTCGCCAGGGGTACACTATGGCTACACCTTC.

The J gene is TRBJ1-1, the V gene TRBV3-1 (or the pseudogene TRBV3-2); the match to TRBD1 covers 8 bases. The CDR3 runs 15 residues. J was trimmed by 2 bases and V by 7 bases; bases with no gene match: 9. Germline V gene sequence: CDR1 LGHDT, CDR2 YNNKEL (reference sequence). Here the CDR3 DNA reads TGTGCCAGCATTAGTCGGCAGGGGGCTAACACTGAAGCTTTCTTT. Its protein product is CASISRQGANTEAFF.

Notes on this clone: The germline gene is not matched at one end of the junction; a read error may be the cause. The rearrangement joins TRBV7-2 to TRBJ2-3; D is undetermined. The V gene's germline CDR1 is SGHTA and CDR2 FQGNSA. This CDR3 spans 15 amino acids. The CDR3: CASSLAISSKDTQYF. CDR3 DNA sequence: TGTGCCAGCAGCTTAGCGATTAGCAGCAAAGATACGCAGTATTTT.

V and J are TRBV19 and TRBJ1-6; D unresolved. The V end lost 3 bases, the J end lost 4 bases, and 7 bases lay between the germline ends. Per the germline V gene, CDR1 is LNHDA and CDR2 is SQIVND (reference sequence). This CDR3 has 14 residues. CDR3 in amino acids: CASSMGRYNSPLHF. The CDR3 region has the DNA TGTGCCAGTAGTATGGGCAGGTATAATTCACCCCTCCACTTT.

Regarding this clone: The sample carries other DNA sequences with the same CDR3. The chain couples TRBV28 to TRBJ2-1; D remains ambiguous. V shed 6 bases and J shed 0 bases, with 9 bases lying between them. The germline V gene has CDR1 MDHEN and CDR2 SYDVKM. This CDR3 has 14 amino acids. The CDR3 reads CASSGLPSYNEQFF. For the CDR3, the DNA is TGTGCCAGCAGCGGTCTACCCTCCTACAATGAGCAGTTCTTC.

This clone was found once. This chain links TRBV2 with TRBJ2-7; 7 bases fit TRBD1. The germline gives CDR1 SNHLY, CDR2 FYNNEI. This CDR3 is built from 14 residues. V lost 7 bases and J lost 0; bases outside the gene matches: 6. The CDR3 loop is CASTSTGSSYEQYF. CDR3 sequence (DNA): TGTGCCAGCACTTCGACAGGGAGCTCCTACGAGCAGTACTTC.

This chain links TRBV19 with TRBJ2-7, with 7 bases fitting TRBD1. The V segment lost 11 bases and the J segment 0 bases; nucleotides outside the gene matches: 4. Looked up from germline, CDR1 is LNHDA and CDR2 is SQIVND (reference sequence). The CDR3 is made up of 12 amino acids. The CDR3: CAGDSLSYEQYF. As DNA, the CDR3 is TGTGCCGGGGACAGCCTCTCCTACGAGCAGTACTTC. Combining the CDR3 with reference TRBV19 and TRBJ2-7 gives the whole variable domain DGGITQSPKYLFRKEGQNVTLSCEQNLNHDAMYWYRQDPGQGLRLIYYSQIVNDFQKGDIAEGYSVSREKKESFPLTVTSAQKNPTAFYLCAGDSLSYEQYFGPGTRLTVT.

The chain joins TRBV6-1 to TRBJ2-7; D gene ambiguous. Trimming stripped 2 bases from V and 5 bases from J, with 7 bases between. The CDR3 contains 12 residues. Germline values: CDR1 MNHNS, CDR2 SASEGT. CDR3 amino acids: CASSELGDEQYF. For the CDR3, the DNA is TGTGCCAGCAGTGAACTGGGCGACGAGCAGTACTTC.

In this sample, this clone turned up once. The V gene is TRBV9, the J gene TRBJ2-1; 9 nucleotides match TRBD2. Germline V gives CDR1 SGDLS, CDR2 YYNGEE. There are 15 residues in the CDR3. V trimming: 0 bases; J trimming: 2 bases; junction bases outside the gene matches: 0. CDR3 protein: CASSVGLAAYNEQFF. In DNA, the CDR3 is TGTGCCAGCAGCGTAGGACTAGCGGCCTACAATGAGCAGTTCTTC.

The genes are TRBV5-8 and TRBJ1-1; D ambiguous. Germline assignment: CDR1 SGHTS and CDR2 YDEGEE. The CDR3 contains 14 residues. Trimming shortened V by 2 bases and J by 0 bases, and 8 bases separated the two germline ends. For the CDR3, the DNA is TGTGCCAGCAGCTTAGGCAGGTTGAACACTGAAGCTTTCTTT. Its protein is CASSLGRLNTEAFF.

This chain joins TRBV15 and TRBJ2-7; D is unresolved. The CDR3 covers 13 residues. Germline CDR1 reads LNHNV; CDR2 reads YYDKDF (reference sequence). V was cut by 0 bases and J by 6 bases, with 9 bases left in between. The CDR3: CATSRDLQFEQYF. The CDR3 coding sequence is TGTGCCACCAGCAGAGATCTCCAGTTCGAGCAGTACTTC.

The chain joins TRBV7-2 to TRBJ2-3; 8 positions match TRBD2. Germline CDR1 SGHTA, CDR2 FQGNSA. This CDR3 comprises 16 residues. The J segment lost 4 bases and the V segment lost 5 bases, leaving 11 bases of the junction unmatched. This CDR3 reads CASSRGREETSDTQYF. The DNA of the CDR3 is TGTGCCAGCAGCCGCGGGCGGGAGGAAACCTCAGATACGCAGTATTTT.

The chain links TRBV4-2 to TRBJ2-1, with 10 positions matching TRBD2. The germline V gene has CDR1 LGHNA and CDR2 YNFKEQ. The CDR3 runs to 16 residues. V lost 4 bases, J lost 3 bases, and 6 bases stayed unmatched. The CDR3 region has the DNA TGTGCCAGCAGCCGTTCCGGGACTAGCGTCTACAATGAGCAGTTCTTC. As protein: CASSRSGTSVYNEQFF.

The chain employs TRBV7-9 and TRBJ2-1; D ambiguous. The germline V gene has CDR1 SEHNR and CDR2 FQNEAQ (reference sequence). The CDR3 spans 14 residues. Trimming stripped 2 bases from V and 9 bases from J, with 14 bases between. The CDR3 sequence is CASSLSSTRREQFF. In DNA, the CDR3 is TGTGCCAGCAGCTTATCCTCGACACGCCGTGAGCAGTTCTTC.

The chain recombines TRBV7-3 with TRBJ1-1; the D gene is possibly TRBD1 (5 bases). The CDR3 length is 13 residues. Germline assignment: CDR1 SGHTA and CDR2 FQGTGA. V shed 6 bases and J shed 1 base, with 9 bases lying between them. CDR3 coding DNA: TGTGCCAGCAGGTATACAGGGAACACTGAAGCTTTCTTT. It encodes CASRYTGNTEAFF.

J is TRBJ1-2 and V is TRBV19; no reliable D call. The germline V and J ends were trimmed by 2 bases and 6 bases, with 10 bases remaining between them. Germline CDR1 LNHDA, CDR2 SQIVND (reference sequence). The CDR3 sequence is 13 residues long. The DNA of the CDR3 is TGTGCCAGTAGTATAAGCGAAGGTAATGGCTACACCTTC. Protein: CASSISEGNGYTF.

This CDR3 is CASRSGTGSNQPQHF. The CDR3 DNA reads as TGCGCCAGCCGCTCCGGGACAGGGAGTAATCAGCCCCAGCATTTT. This chain links TRBV5-1 with TRBJ1-5, with 9 bases identical to TRBD1. Germline V gives CDR1 SGHRS, CDR2 YFSETQ. The CDR3 runs to 15 residues. The V segment lost 7 bases and the J segment 4 bases; nucleotides outside the gene matches: 9.

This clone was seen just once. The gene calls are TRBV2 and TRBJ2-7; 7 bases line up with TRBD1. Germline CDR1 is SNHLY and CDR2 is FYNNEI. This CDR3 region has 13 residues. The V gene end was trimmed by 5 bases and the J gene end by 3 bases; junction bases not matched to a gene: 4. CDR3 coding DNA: TGTGCCAGCAGTACCGGACAGGTCTACGAGCAGTACTTC. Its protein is CASSTGQVYEQYF.

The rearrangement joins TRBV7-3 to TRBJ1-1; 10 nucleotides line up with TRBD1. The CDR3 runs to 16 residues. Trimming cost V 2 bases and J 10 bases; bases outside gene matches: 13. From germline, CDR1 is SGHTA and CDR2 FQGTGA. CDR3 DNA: TGTGCCAGCAGCTTACGGTGGACAGGGGGGCCAGGACGAGCTTTCTTT. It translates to CASSLRWTGGPGRAFF.